This passage covers 20 T cell receptor beta chains from one sample sequenced in a study of PD-1 blockade in mismatch repair-deficient tumors. This table comes from immunoSEQ multiplex PCR, and its TCRdb copy is limited to in-frame clones, with some not included. The table records 20,000 to 25,000 clones, about 83% of them present only once. The sequencing used peripheral blood, collected 2 weeks after starting pembrolizumab. All receptors derive from an adult with mismatch repair-deficient cancer.

The chain recombines TRBV5-1 with TRBJ2-7; TRBD2 is a possible D gene (6 bases). Germline V lookup: CDR1 SGHRS, CDR2 YFSETQ. This CDR3 has 16 amino acids. The V gene lost 0 bases and the J gene lost 6 bases, with 19 bases spanning the gap. The CDR3 here is CASSLVGTSSVSEQYF. The CDR3 DNA is TGCGCCAGCAGCTTGGTCGGGACTTCATCTGTGAGCGAGCAGTACTTC.

This clone was detected only once. This chain connects TRBV4-3 to TRBJ1-3; possible D gene TRBD1, 6 bases. The germline V gene has CDR1 LGHNA and CDR2 YSLEER. Trimming removed 4 bases from V and 0 bases from J, with 7 bases in between. The CDR3 length is 14 residues. In DNA, the CDR3 is TGCGCCAGCAGCCGAGGGGGCTCTGGAAACACCATATATTTT. Translated, it gives CASSRGGSGNTIYF.

The rearrangement links TRBV27 to TRBJ2-7, with D perhaps matching TRBD1 (5 bases). Trimming left V 6 bases short and J 4 bases short, with 13 bases between. The CDR3 covers 13 residues. Per the germline V gene, CDR1 is MNHEY and CDR2 is SMNVEV (reference sequence). The CDR3 sequence is CASSRPPGYEQYF. For the CDR3, the DNA is TGTGCCAGCAGCCGTCCTCCAGGGTACGAGCAGTACTTC.

The J gene is TRBJ2-3, the V gene TRBV7-9, with D maybe TRBD1 (6 bases). With 5 bases removed from V and 2 bases from J, the gap between germline ends came to 17 bases. The CDR3 runs to 16 residues. CDR1 is SEHNR, CDR2 FQNEAQ, per germline (reference sequence). The CDR3 DNA is TGTGCCAGCAGCCCATCTCAGGGGCTACACACAGATACGCAGTATTTT. Protein sequence: CASSPSQGLHTDTQYF.

The V and J genes are TRBV4-2 and TRBJ1-4, with 7 bases lining up with TRBD1. CDR3 length: 17 residues. Germline lookup yields CDR1 LGHNA and CDR2 YNFKEQ. The V segment lost 1 base and the J segment 4 bases; nucleotides outside the gene matches: 9. CDR3 coding DNA: TGTGCCAGCAGCCAAGGGGACAGCTTCTACGGTAATGAAAAACTGTTTTTT. Translating it yields CASSQGDSFYGNEKLFF.

This clone was picked up one time. The chain is built from TRBV6-6 and TRBJ2-5, with D perhaps matching TRBD2 (5 bases). V lost 0 bases to trimming and J lost 5 bases, with 13 bases between them. The germline V gene has CDR1 MNHNY and CDR2 SVGAGI (reference sequence). The CDR3 length is 15 residues. The CDR3 DNA reads TGTGCCAGCAGTTACTCCGGACTTAGGGCGGAGACCCAGTACTTC. Translated, it gives CASSYSGLRAETQYF.

The chain is built from TRBV6-5 and TRBJ1-1; possible D gene TRBD1, 6 bases. With 0 bases removed from V and 5 bases from J, the gap between germline ends came to 10 bases. In germline, CDR1 is MNHEY, CDR2 SVGAGI. The CDR3 totals 14 residues. The CDR3 DNA reads as TGTGCCAGCAGTTACTCCCCAGGGGTGACTGAAGCTTTCTTT. It yields the protein CASSYSPGVTEAFF.

The chain employs TRBV7-8 and TRBJ2-2, with unresolved D. From germline, CDR1 is SGHVS and CDR2 FQNEAQ. The CDR3 contains 14 residues. V lost 0 bases and J 8 bases, leaving 10 bases between the germline ends. The CDR3 here is CASSLARLGGELFF. CDR3 DNA: TGTGCCAGCAGCTTAGCACGTCTCGGTGGGGAGCTGTTTTTT.

The CDR3 DNA reads TGCAGCGTCCCAACAGGGTCCGGGGAGCTGTTTTTT. Protein: CSVPTGSGELFF. The chain employs TRBV29-1 and TRBJ2-2, with a possible D match to TRBD1 (6 bases). Deletions cut 6 bases from V and 6 bases from J, with 11 bases between. Germline values: CDR1 SQVTM, CDR2 ANQGSEA. The CDR3 is made up of 12 amino acids.

The V and J genes are TRBV29-1 and TRBJ2-7; 12 bases match TRBD2. The CDR3 length is 13 residues. Germline V lookup: CDR1 SQVTM, CDR2 ANQGSEA. V was clipped by 6 bases and J by 6 bases; unmatched bases: 6. CDR3 nucleotides: TGCAGCGTGGAACTAGCGGGAGGAGGCGAGCAGTACTTC. This gives the protein CSVELAGGGEQYF.

V and J are TRBV7-6 and TRBJ2-3; D unresolved. Trimming removed 2 bases from V and 6 bases from J, with 18 bases in between. This CDR3 has 16 residues. The germline CDR1 and CDR2 sequences are SGHVS and FNYEAQ. The CDR3 DNA reads TGTGCCAGCAGCTTAAGTTCCCCTAGTATCAGGGATACGCAGTATTTT. Its protein product is CASSLSSPSIRDTQYF.

The rearrangement uses TRBV6-5 and TRBJ2-2; D ambiguous. With 4 bases removed from V and 7 bases from J, the gap between germline ends came to 7 bases. CDR1 and CDR2 from the germline V gene are MNHEY and SVGAGI. This CDR3 is 12 amino acids long. The CDR3 is CASSSLIGELFF. Written as DNA, the CDR3 is TGTGCCAGCAGTTCACTTATCGGGGAGCTGTTTTTT.

The gene calls are TRBV7-8 and TRBJ1-5; a possible D gene is TRBD1 (5 bases). This CDR3 is built from 17 residues. Trimming removed 4 bases from V and 2 bases from J, with 18 bases in between. Germline CDR1 reads SGHVS; CDR2 reads FQNEAQ. The DNA for the CDR3 is TGTGCCAGCAGCTCAAAAGGGGCGGTATGGGGCAATCAGCCCCAGCATTTT. The encoded protein is CASSSKGAVWGNQPQHF.

The rearrangement joins TRBV19 to TRBJ2-5, with 10 bases aligning to TRBD2. The CDR3 has 16 amino acids. Germline values: CDR1 LNHDA, CDR2 SQIVND (reference sequence). V dropped 4 bases and J dropped 4; count of bases not matched to a gene: 9. The CDR3 region has the DNA TGTGCCAGTAGTAGGGTTAGCGGGAGGTCCGGAGAGACCCAGTACTTC. It translates to CASSRVSGRSGETQYF.

The chain uses TRBV7-2 and TRBJ1-4, with D perhaps TRBD1 (6 bases). The germline V gene encodes CDR1 SGHTA and CDR2 FQGNSA. This CDR3 has 16 residues. V shed 3 bases and J shed 5 bases, with 16 bases lying between them. The CDR3 here is CASSFGARTANEKLFF. The CDR3 coding sequence is TGTGCCAGCAGCTTTGGGGCCCGGACAGCCAATGAAAAACTGTTTTTT.

The DNA of the CDR3 is TGTGCCAGCAGACGAGGACAGGGGGCAGGAAAACTGTTTTTT. As protein: CASRRGQGAGKLFF. The rearrangement links TRBV6-5 to TRBJ1-4; TRBD1 aligns across 11 bases. Germline V CDR1 and CDR2: MNHEY, SVGAGI. The junction had 7 bases not matched to a gene; V was cut back by 6 bases and J by 10 bases. The CDR3 runs 14 residues.

This clone was counted a single time. The chain links TRBV25-1 to TRBJ2-5; the D is unclear. V shed 0 bases and J shed 4 bases, with 3 bases lying between them. Germline loops: CDR1 MGHDK, CDR2 SYGVNS. The CDR3 runs to 12 residues. This CDR3 is CASSEYPETQYF. DNA for the CDR3: TGTGCCAGCAGTGAATACCCAGAGACCCAGTACTTC. The whole variable domain, filled in from reference TRBV25-1 and TRBJ2-5, reads EADIYQTPRYLVIGTGKKITLECSQTMGHDKMYWYQQDPGMELHLIHYSYGVNSTEKGDLSSESTVSRIRTEHFPLTLESARPSHTSQYLCASSEYPETQYFGPGTRLLVL.

The chain combines TRBV9 with TRBJ2-3; 10 bases align to TRBD2. Germline V lookup: CDR1 SGDLS, CDR2 YYNGEE. J gave up 2 bases and V 0 bases, and 18 bases lay outside the gene matches. This CDR3 is 21 amino acids long. CDR3 nucleotides: TGTGCCAGCAGCGTAGGCAGGGGACGGGCTAGCGGGAGATGGTTCACAGATACGCAGTATTTT. Protein product: CASSVGRGRASGRWFTDTQYF.

The J gene is TRBJ2-3, the V gene TRBV11-2, with 10 bases aligning to TRBD2. CDR1 is SGHAT, CDR2 FQNNGV, per germline. The CDR3 runs to 16 residues. The V segment lost 2 bases and the J segment 4 bases; nucleotides outside the gene matches: 6. CDR3 region: CASSLRGAGGPDTQYF. The CDR3 DNA sequence: TGTGCCAGCAGCTTAAGAGGAGCGGGAGGGCCAGATACGCAGTATTTT.

The rearrangement uses TRBV18 and TRBJ2-5; TRBD2 might be the D (6 bases). The CDR3 has 14 amino acids. Germline CDR1 and CDR2: KGHSH and LQKENI. The germline V and J ends were trimmed by 3 bases and 1 base, with 9 bases remaining between them. CDR3 amino acids: CASSPQEGQETQYF. DNA for the CDR3: TGTGCCAGCTCACCGCAGGAGGGCCAAGAGACCCAGTACTTC. Using reference TRBV18 and TRBJ2-5 for the parts outside the CDR3, the full variable domain is NAGVMQNPRHLVRRRGQEARLRCSPMKGHSHVYWYRQLPEEGLKFMVYLQKENIIDESGMPKERFSAEFPKEGPSILRIQQVVRGDSAAYFCASSPQEGQETQYFGPGTRLLVL.